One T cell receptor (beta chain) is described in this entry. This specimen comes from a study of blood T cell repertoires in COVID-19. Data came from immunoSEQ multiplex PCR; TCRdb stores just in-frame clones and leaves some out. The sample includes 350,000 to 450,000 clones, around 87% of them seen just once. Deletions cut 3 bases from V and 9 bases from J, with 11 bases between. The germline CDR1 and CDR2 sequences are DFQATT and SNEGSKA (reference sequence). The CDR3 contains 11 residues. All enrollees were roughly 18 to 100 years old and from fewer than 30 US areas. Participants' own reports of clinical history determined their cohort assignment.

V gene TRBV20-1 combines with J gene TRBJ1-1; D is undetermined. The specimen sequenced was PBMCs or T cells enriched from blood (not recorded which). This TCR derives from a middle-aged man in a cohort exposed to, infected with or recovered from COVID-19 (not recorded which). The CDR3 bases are TGCAGTGCTAGCCCCCCCGCTAAAGCTTTCTTT. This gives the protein CSASPPAKAFF.